This T cell receptor (beta chain) was sequenced during a study of CXCR3-negative and CXCR3-positive naive CD8 T cells. Whole-study context: Roughly 1.5 +/- 0.3 million TRB reads came from each library, giving around 140 million in total.

With regard to this clonotype: What it recognizes is unknown.

The authors prepared UMI-labeled TRB cDNA libraries by 5' RACE. TCRdb reprocessed the 5' RACE reads; each CDR3 protein has one entry and no DNA is given. The listing records about 120,000 distinct CDR3 sequences. Germline lookup yields CDR1 MDHEN and CDR2 SYDVKM. The CDR3 spans 13 residues. Findings of the study overall: Naive CXCR3-positive and CXCR3-negative cells shared TRBV-TRBJ usage; memory cells diverged. The TRB CDR3s that CXCR3-positive naive cells carried were more hydrophobic than those of CXCR3-negative naive cells.

The material sequenced was naive CXCR3+ CD8+ T cells from blood. The subset here: CD45RO-CCR7+CD27+CD95- naive CD8+ T cells expressing CXCR3 (TNR3+). This receptor was identified in a human donor in good health. Some clones in this sample may be carry-over from other donors' samples. This chain uses TRBV28 with TRBJ2-1. CDR3 amino acids: CASRPAWGNEQFF.